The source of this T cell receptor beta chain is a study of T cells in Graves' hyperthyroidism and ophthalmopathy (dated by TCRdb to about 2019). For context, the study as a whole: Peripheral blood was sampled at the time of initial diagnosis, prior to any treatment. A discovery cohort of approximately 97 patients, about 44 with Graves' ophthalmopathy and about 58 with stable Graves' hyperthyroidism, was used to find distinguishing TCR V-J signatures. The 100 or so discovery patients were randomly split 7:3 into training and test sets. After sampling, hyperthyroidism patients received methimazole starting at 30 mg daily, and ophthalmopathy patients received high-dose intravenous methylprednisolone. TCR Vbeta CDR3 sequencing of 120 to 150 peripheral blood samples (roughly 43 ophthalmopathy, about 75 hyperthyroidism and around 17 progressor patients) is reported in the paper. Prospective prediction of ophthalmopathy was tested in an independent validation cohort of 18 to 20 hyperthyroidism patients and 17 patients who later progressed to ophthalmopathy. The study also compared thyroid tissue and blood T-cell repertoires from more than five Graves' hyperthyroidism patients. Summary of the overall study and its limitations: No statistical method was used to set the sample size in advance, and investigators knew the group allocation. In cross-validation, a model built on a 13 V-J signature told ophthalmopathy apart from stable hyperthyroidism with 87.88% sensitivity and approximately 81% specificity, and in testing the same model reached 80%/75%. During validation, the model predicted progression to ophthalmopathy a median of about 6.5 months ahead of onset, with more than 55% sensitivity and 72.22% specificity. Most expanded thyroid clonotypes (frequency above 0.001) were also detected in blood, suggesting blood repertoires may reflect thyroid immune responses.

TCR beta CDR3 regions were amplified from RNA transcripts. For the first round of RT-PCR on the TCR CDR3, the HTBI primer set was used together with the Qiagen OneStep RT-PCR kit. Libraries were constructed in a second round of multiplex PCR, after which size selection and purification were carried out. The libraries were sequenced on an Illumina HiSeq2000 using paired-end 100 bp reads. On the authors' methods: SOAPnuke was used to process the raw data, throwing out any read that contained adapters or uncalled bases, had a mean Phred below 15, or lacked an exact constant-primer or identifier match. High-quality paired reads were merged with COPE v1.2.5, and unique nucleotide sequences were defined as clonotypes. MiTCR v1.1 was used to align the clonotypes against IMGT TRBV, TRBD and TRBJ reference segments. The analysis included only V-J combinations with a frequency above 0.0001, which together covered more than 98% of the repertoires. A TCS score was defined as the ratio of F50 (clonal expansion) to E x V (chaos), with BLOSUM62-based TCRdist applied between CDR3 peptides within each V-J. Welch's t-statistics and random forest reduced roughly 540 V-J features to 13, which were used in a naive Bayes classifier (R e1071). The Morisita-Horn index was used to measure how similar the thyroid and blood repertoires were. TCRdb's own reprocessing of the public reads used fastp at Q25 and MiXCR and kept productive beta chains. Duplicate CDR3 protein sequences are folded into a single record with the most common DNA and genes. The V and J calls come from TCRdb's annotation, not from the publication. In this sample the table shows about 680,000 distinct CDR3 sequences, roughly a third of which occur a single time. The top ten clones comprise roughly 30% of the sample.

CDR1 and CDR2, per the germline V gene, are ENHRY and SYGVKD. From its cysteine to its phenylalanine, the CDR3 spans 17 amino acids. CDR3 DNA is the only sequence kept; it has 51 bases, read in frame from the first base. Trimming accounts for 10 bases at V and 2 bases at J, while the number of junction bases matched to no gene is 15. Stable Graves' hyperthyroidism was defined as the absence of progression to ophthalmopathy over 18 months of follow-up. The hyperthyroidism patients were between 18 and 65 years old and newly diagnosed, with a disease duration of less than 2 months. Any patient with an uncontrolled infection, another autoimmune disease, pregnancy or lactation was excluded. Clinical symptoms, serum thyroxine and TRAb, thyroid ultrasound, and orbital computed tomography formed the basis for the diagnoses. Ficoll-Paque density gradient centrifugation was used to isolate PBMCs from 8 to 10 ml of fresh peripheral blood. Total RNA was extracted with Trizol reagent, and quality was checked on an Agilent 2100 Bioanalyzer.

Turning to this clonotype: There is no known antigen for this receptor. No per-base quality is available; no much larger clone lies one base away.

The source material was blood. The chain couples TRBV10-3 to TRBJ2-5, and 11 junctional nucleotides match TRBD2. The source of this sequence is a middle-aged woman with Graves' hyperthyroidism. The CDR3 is CASRGPGTSGSQETQYF. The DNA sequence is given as TGTGCCAGCAGGGGACCTGGGACTAGCGGATCTCAAGAGACCCAGTACTTC.